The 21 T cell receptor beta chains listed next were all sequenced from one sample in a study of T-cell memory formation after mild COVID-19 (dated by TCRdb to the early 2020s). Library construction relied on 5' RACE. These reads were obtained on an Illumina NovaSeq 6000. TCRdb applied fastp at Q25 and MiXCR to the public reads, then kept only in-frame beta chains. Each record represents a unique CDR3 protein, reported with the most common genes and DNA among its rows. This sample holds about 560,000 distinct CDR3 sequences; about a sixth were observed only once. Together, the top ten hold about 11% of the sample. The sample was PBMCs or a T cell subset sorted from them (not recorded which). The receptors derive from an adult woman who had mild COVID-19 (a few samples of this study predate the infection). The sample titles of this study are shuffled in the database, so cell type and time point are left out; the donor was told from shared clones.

CDR3 sequence (DNA): TGCGCCAGCAGCGAACAGGACCTCTCGTACGAGCAGTACTTC. Translation gives CASSEQDLSYEQYF. This chain joins TRBV5-1 and TRBJ2-7, with D perhaps matching TRBD1 (5 bases). The CDR3 runs to 14 residues. Per the germline V gene, CDR1 is SGHRS and CDR2 is YFSETQ. V was pared by 4 bases and J by 4 bases, with 15 bases between. The full variable domain, in which reference TRBV5-1 and TRBJ2-7 provide the parts outside the CDR3, is KAGVTQTPRYLIKTRGQQVTLSCSPISGHRSVSWYQQTPGQGLQFLFEYFSETQRNKGNFPGRFSGRQFSNSRSEMNVSTLELGDSALYLCASSEQDLSYEQYFGPGTRLTVT.

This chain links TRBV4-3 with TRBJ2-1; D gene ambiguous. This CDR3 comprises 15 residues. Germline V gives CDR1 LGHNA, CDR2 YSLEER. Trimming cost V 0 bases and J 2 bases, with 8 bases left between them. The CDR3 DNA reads TGCGCCAGCAGCCAAGATAATACAGCCTACAATGAGCAGTTCTTC. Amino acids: CASSQDNTAYNEQFF.

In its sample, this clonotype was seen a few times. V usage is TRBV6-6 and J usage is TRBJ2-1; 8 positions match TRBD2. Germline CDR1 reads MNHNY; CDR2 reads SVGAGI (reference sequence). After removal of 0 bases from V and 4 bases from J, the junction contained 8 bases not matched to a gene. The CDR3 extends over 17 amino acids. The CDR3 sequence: CASSYSMQAGAYNEQFF. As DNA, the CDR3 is TGTGCCAGCAGTTACTCGATGCAAGCGGGGGCTTACAATGAGCAGTTCTTC.

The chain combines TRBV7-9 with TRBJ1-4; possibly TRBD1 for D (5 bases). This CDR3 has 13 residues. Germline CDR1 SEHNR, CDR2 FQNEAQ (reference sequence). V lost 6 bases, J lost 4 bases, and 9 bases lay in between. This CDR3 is CASRTGLNEKLFF. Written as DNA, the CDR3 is TGTGCCAGCAGGACGGGGCTTAATGAAAAACTGTTTTTT. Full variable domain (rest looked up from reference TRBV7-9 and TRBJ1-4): DTGVSQNPRHKITKRGQNVTFRCDPISEHNRLYWYRQTLGQGPEFLTYFQNEAQLEKSRLLSDRFSAERPKGSFSTLEIQRTEQGDSAMYLCASRTGLNEKLFFGSGTQLSVL.

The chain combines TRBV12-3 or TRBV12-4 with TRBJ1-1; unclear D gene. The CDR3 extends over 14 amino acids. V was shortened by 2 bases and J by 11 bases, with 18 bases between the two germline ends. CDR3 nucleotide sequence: TGTGCCAGCAGTTTAAGTACGAGCGGCCCTGGGGCTTTCTTT. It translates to CASSLSTSGPGAFF.

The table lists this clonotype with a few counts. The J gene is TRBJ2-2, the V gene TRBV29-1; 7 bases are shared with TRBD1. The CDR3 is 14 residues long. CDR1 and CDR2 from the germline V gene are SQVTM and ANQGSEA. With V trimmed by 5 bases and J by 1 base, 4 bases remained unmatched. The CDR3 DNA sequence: TGCAGCGTTATGGGACAGATGAACACCGGGGAGCTGTTTTTT. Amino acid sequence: CSVMGQMNTGELFF.

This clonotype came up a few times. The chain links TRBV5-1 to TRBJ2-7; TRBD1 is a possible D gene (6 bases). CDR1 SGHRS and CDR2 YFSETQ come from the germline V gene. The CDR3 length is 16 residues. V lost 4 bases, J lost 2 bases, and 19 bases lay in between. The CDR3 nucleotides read TGCGCCAGCAGCGCCGAGGTGGGCAGGGGTCCCTACGAGCAGTACTTC. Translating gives CASSAEVGRGPYEQYF.

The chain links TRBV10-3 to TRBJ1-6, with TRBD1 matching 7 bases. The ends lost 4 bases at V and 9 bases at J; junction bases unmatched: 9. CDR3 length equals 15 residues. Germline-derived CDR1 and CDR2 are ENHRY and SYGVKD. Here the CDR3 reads CAISVGQRESSPLHF. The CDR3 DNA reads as TGTGCCATCAGTGTGGGACAGCGAGAAAGTTCACCCCTCCACTTT.

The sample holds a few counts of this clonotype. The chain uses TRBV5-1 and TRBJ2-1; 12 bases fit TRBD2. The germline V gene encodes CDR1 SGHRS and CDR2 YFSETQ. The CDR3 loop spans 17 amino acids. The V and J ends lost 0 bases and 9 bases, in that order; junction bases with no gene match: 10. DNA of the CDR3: TGCGCCAGCAGCTTGGGGGGACGACTAGCGGGAGTTGGTGAGCAGTTCTTC. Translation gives CASSLGGRLAGVGEQFF.

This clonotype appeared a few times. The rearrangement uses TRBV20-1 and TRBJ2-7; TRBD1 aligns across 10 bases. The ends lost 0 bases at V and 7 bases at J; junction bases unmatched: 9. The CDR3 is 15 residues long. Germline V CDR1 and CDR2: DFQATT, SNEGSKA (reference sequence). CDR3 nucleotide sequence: TGCAGTGCTAGAGAACCGGGACAGGGGTTCGTGGAGCAGTACTTC. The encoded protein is CSAREPGQGFVEQYF.

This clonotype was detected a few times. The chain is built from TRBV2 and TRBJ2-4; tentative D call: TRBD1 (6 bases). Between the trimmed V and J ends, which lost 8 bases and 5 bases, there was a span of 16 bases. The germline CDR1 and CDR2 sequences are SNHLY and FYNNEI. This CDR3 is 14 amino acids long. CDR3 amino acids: CASSATQGQNIQYF. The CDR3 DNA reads TGTGCCAGCTCTGCTACACAGGGTCAAAACATTCAGTACTTC.

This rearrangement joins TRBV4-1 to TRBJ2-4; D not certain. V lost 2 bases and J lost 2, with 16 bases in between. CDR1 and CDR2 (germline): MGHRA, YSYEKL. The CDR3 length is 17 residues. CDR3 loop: CASSQFFGVGTKNIQYF. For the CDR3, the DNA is TGCGCCAGCAGCCAATTTTTCGGAGTTGGGACCAAAAACATTCAGTACTTC.

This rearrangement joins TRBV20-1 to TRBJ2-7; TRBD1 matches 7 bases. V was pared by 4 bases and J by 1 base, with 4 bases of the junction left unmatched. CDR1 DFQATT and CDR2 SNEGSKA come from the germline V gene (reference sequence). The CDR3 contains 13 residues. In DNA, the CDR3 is TGCAGTGCTACCTCGGACAGGTCCTACGAGCAGTACTTC. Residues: CSATSDRSYEQYF.

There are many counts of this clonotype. CDR3 sequence reads: CSAGGGASTDTQYF. CDR3 coding DNA: TGCAGTGCTGGTGGCGGGGCTAGCACAGATACGCAGTATTTT. The V call is TRBV20-1, the J call TRBJ2-3; perhaps TRBD2 as D (6 bases). The CDR3 length is 14 residues. In germline, CDR1 is DFQATT, CDR2 SNEGSKA (reference sequence). V was pared by 5 bases and J by 0 bases, with 12 bases between.

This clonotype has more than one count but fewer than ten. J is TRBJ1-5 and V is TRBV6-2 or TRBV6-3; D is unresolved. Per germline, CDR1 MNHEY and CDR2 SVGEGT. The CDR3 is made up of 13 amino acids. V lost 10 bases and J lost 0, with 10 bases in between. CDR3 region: CATALVSNQPQHF. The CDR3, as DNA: TGTGCCACCGCGTTGGTTAGCAATCAGCCCCAGCATTTT.

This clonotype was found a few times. The CDR3 DNA follows: TGTGCCAGCAGCCCCACACGCCGCTCTGAAGCTTTCTTT. Its protein is CASSPTRRSEAFF. This rearrangement joins TRBV3-1 to TRBJ1-1; no reliable D call. The length of the CDR3 is 13 residues. CDR1 and CDR2 (germline): LGHDT, YNNKEL (reference sequence). With 4 bases removed from V and 6 bases from J, the gap between germline ends came to 12 bases.

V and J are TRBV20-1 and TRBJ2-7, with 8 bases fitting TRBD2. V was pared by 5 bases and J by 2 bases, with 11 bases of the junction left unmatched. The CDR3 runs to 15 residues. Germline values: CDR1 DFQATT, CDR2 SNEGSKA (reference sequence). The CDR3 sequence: CSAPAFERGTYEQYF. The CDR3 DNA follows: TGCAGTGCTCCAGCCTTCGAGCGGGGGACCTACGAGCAGTACTTC.

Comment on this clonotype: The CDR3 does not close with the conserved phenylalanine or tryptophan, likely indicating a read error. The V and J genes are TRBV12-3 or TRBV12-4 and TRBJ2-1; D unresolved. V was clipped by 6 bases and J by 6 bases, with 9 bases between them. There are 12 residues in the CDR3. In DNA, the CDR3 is TGTGCCAGCAGGGGCGCTAGCAATGAGCAGTTCTTA. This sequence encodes CASRGASNEQFL.

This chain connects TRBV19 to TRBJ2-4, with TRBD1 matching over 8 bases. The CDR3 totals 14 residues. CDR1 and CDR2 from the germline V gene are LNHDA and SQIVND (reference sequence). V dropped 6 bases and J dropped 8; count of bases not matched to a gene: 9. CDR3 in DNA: TGTGCCAGTAGCGACACAGGGGGTAGATACATTCAGTACTTC. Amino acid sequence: CASSDTGGRYIQYF.

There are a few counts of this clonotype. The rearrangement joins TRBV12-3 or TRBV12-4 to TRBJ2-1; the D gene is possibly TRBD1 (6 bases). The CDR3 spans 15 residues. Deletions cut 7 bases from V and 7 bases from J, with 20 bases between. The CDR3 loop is CASTQWGQGDNEQFF. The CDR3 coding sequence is TGTGCCAGCACCCAATGGGGGCAGGGTGATAATGAGCAGTTCTTC.

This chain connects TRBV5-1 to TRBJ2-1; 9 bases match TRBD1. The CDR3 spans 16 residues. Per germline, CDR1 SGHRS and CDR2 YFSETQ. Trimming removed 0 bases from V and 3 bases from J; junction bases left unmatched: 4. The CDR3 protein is CASSLDGQGHYNEQFF. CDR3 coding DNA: TGCGCCAGCAGCTTGGACGGACAGGGGCACTACAATGAGCAGTTCTTC.